This T cell receptor beta chain derives from a study of T cells in localized non-small cell lung cancer. Points on this clone: The target antigen is unknown.

Study observations and caveats: Longer overall survival accompanied higher blood T cell density. Adjacent lung had a median about 60 of the 100 largest tumor clones. Uninvolved adjacent lung, not tumor, had the highest T cell clonality.

Using immunoSEQ multiplex PCR, the repertoire was profiled, and TCRdb retains in-frame clones only, with some absent. The sample contains 70,000 to 95,000 clones, roughly 93% of which appear only once. The TCR originated in a woman aged 35-75 years with stage II squamous cell lung carcinoma. Material: PBMCs, obtained before any cancer treatment.

CDR3 DNA sequence: TGTGCCAGCAGCCCTCACAGCCCCTATGGCTACACCTTC. Residues: CASSPHSPYGYTF. The genes are TRBV14 and TRBJ1-2; no definite D call. The V end was cut by 4 bases, the J end by 4 bases, with 10 bases between. Germline V lookup: CDR1 SGHDN, CDR2 FVKESK. The CDR3 totals 13 residues. Based on the CDR3 plus reference TRBV14 and TRBJ1-2, the full variable domain is EAGVTQFPSHSVIEKGQTVTLRCDPISGHDNLYWYRRVMGKEIKFLLHFVKESKQDESGMPNNRFLAERTGGTYSTLKVQPAELEDSGVYFCASSPHSPYGYTFGSGTRLTVV.